The sequence of this T cell receptor beta chain was determined in a study of spatial heterogeneity in lung cancer. Looking at the study overall: Among detected sequences, beta-chain ones consistently exceeded alpha-chain ones in number.

Regarding time point: sample taken at primary tumor resection. Unsorted whole RNA of tumor, nontumor lung or frozen PBMC was sequenced. Patients with untreated early-stage non-small cell lung cancer, numbering some 72, were the donors. Each TCR cDNA molecule carried a unique molecular identifier. From the 5' RACE reads, TCRdb called clonotypes with MiXCR, one entry per CDR3 protein. Among 60,000 to 65,000 distinct CDR3 sequences listed, 8% to 9% were seen once. Many counts were recorded for this clonotype. This CDR3 comprises 15 residues. V lost 4 bases to trimming and J lost 0 bases; unmatched junction nucleotides: 4. Germline values: CDR1 SGHRS, CDR2 YFSETQ.

The sequence came from a female donor with early-stage non-small cell lung cancer. The source material was PBMCs, sampled at surgery. This chain uses TRBV5-1 with TRBJ1-1; TRBD1 aligns across 9 bases. The CDR3 nucleotides read TGCGCCAGCAGCACAGGGGGCCGAATGAACACTGAAGCTTTCTTT. This codes for CASSTGGRMNTEAFF.